One and the same sample provided the 10 T cell receptor beta chains below, sequenced in a study of blood T cell repertoires in COVID-19 (dated by TCRdb to the early 2020s). The library was obtained by the immunoSEQ multiplex PCR assay. TCRdb stores this immuneACCESS table with in-frame sequences only. Part of the clones is absent; in the studies checked, under half of the shortfall reflects unresolved V genes, and no reason is known for the rest. The sample data list hundreds of thousands of clones, and roughly 87% of these were observed just once. About an eighth of the sample comes from the top ten. The sample taken for sequencing was peripheral blood. Source of these receptors: a human donor in a cohort sampled during active COVID-19.

The chain recombines TRBV11-2 with TRBJ2-7, with 7 bases aligning to TRBD2. The CDR3 totals 13 residues. The germline V gene has CDR1 SGHAT and CDR2 FQNNGV. Trimming cost V 0 bases and J 10 bases; bases outside gene matches: 6. CDR3 sequence (DNA): TGTGCCAGCAGCTTAGAGTCTAGCGGTAACCAGTACTTC. Protein: CASSLESSGNQYF.

A word on this clone: The identical CDR3 is also encoded by other nucleotide sequences in the sample. The rearrangement joins TRBV9 to TRBJ2-1; D ambiguous. CDR3 length: 13 residues. Germline CDR1 is SGDLS and CDR2 is YYNGEE. V lost 2 bases and J lost 5, with 8 bases in between. The CDR3 here is CASSVLSDNEQFF. Here the CDR3 DNA reads TGTGCCAGCAGCGTTCTGTCCGACAATGAGCAGTTCTTC.

The chain uses TRBV4-1 and TRBJ2-3, with 11 bases matching TRBD2. In germline, CDR1 is MGHRA, CDR2 YSYEKL. The CDR3 extends over 16 amino acids. Germline trimming cut 2 bases from V and 2 bases from J; bases unmatched to any gene: 3. In nucleotides, the CDR3 is TGCGCCAGCAGCCAACTGGGACTAGCGGCCACAGATACGCAGTATTTT. As protein: CASSQLGLAATDTQYF.

The chain uses TRBV6-2 or TRBV6-3 and TRBJ2-5, with 9 bases fitting TRBD2. Germline CDR1 and CDR2: MNHEY and SVGEGT. This CDR3 comprises 15 residues. V dropped 4 bases and J dropped 4; count of bases not matched to a gene: 7. In DNA, the CDR3 is TGTGCCAGCAGTTCGACTAGCGGATCCCGAGAGACCCAGTACTTC. Protein sequence: CASSSTSGSRETQYF.

The chain is built from TRBV3-1 (or the pseudogene TRBV3-2) and TRBJ2-7; D is undetermined. Germline CDR1 LGHDT, CDR2 YNNKEL (reference sequence). With 1 base removed from V and 2 bases from J, the gap between germline ends came to 9 bases. The CDR3 contains 14 residues. As DNA, the CDR3 is TGTGCCAGCAGCCAAGGGTCAGGAACCTACGAGCAGTACTTC. As protein: CASSQGSGTYEQYF.

J is TRBJ2-1 and V is TRBV5-1; D gene ambiguous. This CDR3 has 14 amino acids. V lost 2 bases to trimming and J lost 3 bases, with 9 bases between them. CDR1 and CDR2 (germline): SGHRS, YFSETQ. The CDR3 here is CASSFGRNYNEQFF. In DNA, the CDR3 is TGCGCCAGCAGCTTTGGGCGCAACTACAATGAGCAGTTCTTC. The variable domain in full, completed from reference TRBV5-1 and TRBJ2-1, reads KAGVTQTPRYLIKTRGQQVTLSCSPISGHRSVSWYQQTPGQGLQFLFEYFSETQRNKGNFPGRFSGRQFSNSRSEMNVSTLELGDSALYLCASSFGRNYNEQFFGPGTRLTVL.

The chain employs TRBV19 and TRBJ2-3; TRBD2 is a possible D gene (6 bases). The CDR3 sequence is 17 residues long. V was trimmed by 1 base and J by 2 bases, leaving 16 bases between them. CDR1 LNHDA and CDR2 SQIVND come from the germline V gene (reference sequence). The CDR3 loop is CASSIAGSDLLTDTQYF. The CDR3 nucleotides are TGTGCCAGTAGTATAGCCGGGAGTGACCTCCTCACAGATACGCAGTATTTT.

This sequence joins TRBV5-8 and TRBJ2-1; 9 nucleotides match TRBD2. Germline V gene sequence: CDR1 SGHTS, CDR2 YDEGEE. V lost 4 bases and J lost 1; bases outside the gene matches: 6. The length of the CDR3 is 16 residues. The CDR3 spells CASSLAGGISYNEQFF. CDR3 DNA: TGTGCCAGCAGCCTGGCGGGGGGGATATCCTACAATGAGCAGTTCTTC.

V is TRBV18 and J is TRBJ2-5, with D perhaps TRBD2 (6 bases). Trimming shortened V by 3 bases and J by 5 bases, and 16 bases separated the two germline ends. The CDR3 consists of 15 residues. CDR1 and CDR2 (germline): KGHSH, LQKENI. CDR3 region: CASSPPWEVDETQYF. The CDR3 DNA reads TGTGCCAGCTCACCTCCGTGGGAGGTGGATGAGACCCAGTACTTC.

This clone was counted a few times. In DNA, the CDR3 is TGTGCCAGCAAGTACGGGGGTGGGTACGAGCAGTACTTC. This codes for CASKYGGGYEQYF. This sequence joins TRBV2 and TRBJ2-7; D might be TRBD2 (6 bases). Trimming stripped 7 bases from V and 4 bases from J, with 14 bases between. The V gene's germline CDR1 is SNHLY and CDR2 FYNNEI. This CDR3 region has 13 residues.